This TCR beta chain came from a study of blood T cell repertoires in COVID-19. Across the study: Samples representing acute and convalescent COVID-19 were sourced from the United States, Italy and Spain. The analysed material was cDNA or gDNA that came from T cells, B-cell-depleted T cells, or PBMCs.

Original processing methods: Estimated nucleated cell counts came from reference gene primer amplification. The table came from immunoSEQ multiplex PCR; TCRdb's copy has only in-frame clones and leaves some out. The V and J calls and clone size are taken from that table; D and trimming were inferred from the DNA. Here the sample spans a few hundred thousand clones, 89% being singletons. CDR1 and CDR2 (germline): SGHTA, FQGNSA. Trimming removed 5 bases at V and 5 bases at J, with 22 bases between. This CDR3 contains 17 residues. The receptor was derived from a woman younger than 45 with COVID-19, enrolled during active disease. The material sequenced was peripheral blood. The rearrangement links TRBV7-2 to TRBJ1-5, with a tentative D call TRBD1 (6 bases). The CDR3 loop is CASSPRLQGLMDQPQHF. CDR3 nucleotides: TGTGCCAGCAGCCCCCGCCTCCAGGGGTTAATGGATCAGCCCCAGCATTTT.